These 16 T cell receptor beta chains share one sample of origin, sequenced in a study of Ad26.COV2.S vaccination and SARS-CoV-2 variants. Treatment given: around 19 received Ad26.COV2.S at low or high dose, single or two shots; several received placebo; per-sample allocation not given. Sampling was performed 63 days after the first vaccine or placebo injection. The data were produced by immunoSEQ multiplex PCR, yet TCRdb's version contains in-frame clones alone and is incomplete. The data show around 500,000 clones, with roughly nine tenths seen just once and under 2% held by the top ten. The sequenced sample was peripheral blood, obtained in a trial of Ad26.COV2.S vaccine versus placebo. The source is a person between 18 and 59 years old who received the Ad26.COV2.S COVID-19 vaccine or a placebo.

The chain employs TRBV10-1 and TRBJ2-2; a possible D gene is TRBD2 (5 bases). There are 14 residues in the CDR3. Looked up from germline, CDR1 is WNHNN and CDR2 is SYGVQD (reference sequence). V dropped 2 bases and J dropped 6 bases, with 10 bases sitting between them. CDR3 region: CASSEKLGAGELFF. The CDR3, as DNA: TGCGCCAGCAGTGAGAAGCTGGGAGCCGGGGAGCTGTTTTTT.

This clone was seen once. Other DNA sequences in this specimen translate into the identical CDR3. The V and J genes are TRBV5-8 and TRBJ1-2; D gene ambiguous. Trimming took off 0 bases at V and 4 bases at J, with 1 base between the two ends. This CDR3 contains 11 residues. Germline V CDR1 and CDR2: SGHTS, YDEGEE. The CDR3 region has the DNA TGTGCCAGCAGCTTGGGCTATGGCTACACCTTC. This gives the protein CASSLGYGYTF.

On this clone: Other DNA sequences within the sample encode an identical CDR3. The gene calls are TRBV9 and TRBJ2-1; no clear D gene. CDR3 size: 14 residues. Germline CDR1 reads SGDLS; CDR2 reads YYNGEE. The ends were cut back, 0 bases at V and 5 bases at J, with 9 bases in the middle. The CDR3 region is CASSVGGTDNEQFF. The CDR3 coding sequence is TGTGCCAGCAGCGTAGGAGGTACCGACAATGAGCAGTTCTTC.

This chain links TRBV19 with TRBJ1-6; the D is unclear. The germline V and J ends were trimmed by 7 bases and 0 bases, with 10 bases remaining between them. The germline V gene encodes CDR1 LNHDA and CDR2 SQIVND (reference sequence). CDR3 length equals 15 residues. For the CDR3, the DNA is TGTGCCAGTACCCTACAGAGCTCCTATAATTCACCCCTCCACTTT. Its translation is CASTLQSSYNSPLHF.

DNA of the CDR3: TGCAGTGTTAGTCTCCCAGTTAGGTACTCCTACGAGCAGTACTTC. Amino acids: CSVSLPVRYSYEQYF. The chain combines TRBV20-1 with TRBJ2-7; D is ambiguous. Trimming took 7 bases from V and 0 from J, leaving 19 bases between them. This CDR3 spans 15 amino acids. Germline V lookup: CDR1 DFQATT, CDR2 SNEGSKA (reference sequence).

This clone was counted a single time. The genes are TRBV4-1 and TRBJ1-2, with no clear D. The CDR3 loop spans 15 amino acids. V was shortened by 0 bases and J by 5 bases, with 13 bases between the two germline ends. The germline V gene encodes CDR1 MGHRA and CDR2 YSYEKL. CDR3 protein: CASSQDPVSGYGYTF. The CDR3, as DNA: TGCGCCAGCAGCCAAGATCCGGTATCGGGGTATGGCTACACCTTC.

The sample holds many counts of this clone. The V gene is TRBV7-3, the J gene TRBJ2-5; TRBD1 matches 9 bases. Germline trimming cut 1 base from V and 2 bases from J; bases unmatched to any gene: 2. Germline-derived CDR1 and CDR2 are SGHTA and FQGTGA. CDR3 length equals 15 residues. CDR3 DNA sequence: TGTGCCAGCAGCTTAATGGGGACAGGGCAAGAGACCCAGTACTTC. Translating it yields CASSLMGTGQETQYF.

This clone was seen ten or more times. One end of the junction is discordant with germline, which a read error may explain. J is TRBJ2-7 and V is TRBV4-2; TRBD2 matches 12 bases. Germline V lookup: CDR1 LGHNA, CDR2 YNFKEQ. This CDR3 region has 17 residues. CDR3 residues: CASSQGGLAGTSHEQYF. DNA of the CDR3: TGTGCCAGCAGCCAGGGAGGACTAGCGGGGACCTCCCACGAGCAGTACTTC.

V is TRBV6-5 and J is TRBJ2-1; 9 bases map to TRBD2. Germline V CDR1 and CDR2: MNHEY, SVGAGI. This CDR3 has 15 residues. With 3 bases clipped from V and 8 bases from J, the junction kept 8 bases outside the gene matches. The CDR3 coding sequence is TGTGCCAGCAGTTATGGGCGGGGGGGGTTCTATGAGCAGTTCTTC. Translation gives CASSYGRGGFYEQFF.

This clone has just one count. V and J are TRBV15 and TRBJ2-7, with D possibly matching TRBD2 (6 bases). This CDR3 comprises 14 residues. Germline CDR1 and CDR2: LNHNV and YYDKDF (reference sequence). Trimming took 2 bases from V and 3 from J, leaving 11 bases between them. CDR3 sequence reads: CATSRNLGGYEQYF. The CDR3 bases are TGTGCCACCAGCAGAAACCTCGGGGGCTACGAGCAGTACTTC.

V and J are TRBV7-9 and TRBJ1-1; tentatively, D is TRBD1 (5 bases). Germline V CDR1 and CDR2: SEHNR, FQNEAQ (reference sequence). There are 15 residues in the CDR3. The V and J ends lost 1 base and 7 bases respectively, with 16 bases between them. This CDR3 is CASSLVGSLRDEAFF. The CDR3 bases are TGTGCCAGCAGCTTAGTTGGCAGCCTCAGGGATGAAGCTTTCTTT.

CDR3 in amino acids: CAIRGTSSYEQYF. CDR3 DNA: TGTGCCATCAGGGGGACTAGCTCCTACGAGCAGTACTTC. This chain links TRBV10-3 with TRBJ2-7, with TRBD2 identical over 8 bases. J gave up 0 bases and V 6 bases, and 1 base lay outside the gene matches. The CDR3 runs to 13 residues. From germline, CDR1 is ENHRY and CDR2 SYGVKD.

V gene TRBV6-4 combines with J gene TRBJ2-6; D not certain. Per the germline V gene, CDR1 is MRHNA and CDR2 is SNTAGT. V lost 6 bases and J 0 bases, leaving 15 bases between the germline ends. The CDR3 covers 17 residues. The CDR3 here is CASSSGLAFSGANVLTF. CDR3 coding DNA: TGTGCCAGCAGCTCGGGCCTGGCCTTCTCTGGGGCCAACGTCCTGACTTTC.

V gene TRBV13 combines with J gene TRBJ2-7; 12 bases fit TRBD1. Germline values: CDR1 PRHDT, CDR2 FYEKMQ (reference sequence). V lost 6 bases and J lost 5; bases outside the gene matches: 8. The CDR3 is made up of 15 amino acids. This chain's CDR3 is CASRPRDRGHDEQYF. In nucleotides, the CDR3 is TGTGCCAGCAGACCCAGGGACAGGGGGCATGACGAGCAGTACTTC.

The chain carries TRBV14 and TRBJ2-7; a possible D gene is TRBD1 (5 bases). V was pared by 1 base and J by 2 bases, with 12 bases between. Germline-derived CDR1 and CDR2 are SGHDN and FVKESK. There are 15 residues in the CDR3. CDR3 DNA sequence: TGTGCCAGCAGCCAAGTGCAGGGATCAACCTACGAGCAGTACTTC. It translates to CASSQVQGSTYEQYF.

The genes are TRBV7-2 and TRBJ2-2; maybe TRBD1 (5 bases). The CDR3 sequence is 14 residues long. In germline, CDR1 is SGHTA, CDR2 FQGNSA. Trimming took 1 base from V and 5 from J, leaving 8 bases between them. Written as DNA, the CDR3 is TGTGCCAGCAGCTTAGGGGGCAGGACCGGGGAGCTGTTTTTT. This gives the protein CASSLGGRTGELFF.